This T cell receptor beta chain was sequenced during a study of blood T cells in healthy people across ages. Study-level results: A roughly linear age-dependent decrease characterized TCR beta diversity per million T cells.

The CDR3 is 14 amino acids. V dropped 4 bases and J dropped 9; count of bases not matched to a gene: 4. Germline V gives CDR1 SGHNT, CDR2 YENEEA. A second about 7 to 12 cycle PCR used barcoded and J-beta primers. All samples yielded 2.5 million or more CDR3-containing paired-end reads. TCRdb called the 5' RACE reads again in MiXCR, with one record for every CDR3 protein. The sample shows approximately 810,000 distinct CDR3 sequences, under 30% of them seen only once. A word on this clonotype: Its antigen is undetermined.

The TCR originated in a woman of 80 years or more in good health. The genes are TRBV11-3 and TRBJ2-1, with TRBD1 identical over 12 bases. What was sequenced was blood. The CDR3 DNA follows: TGTGCCAGCAGCTCGGGACAGGGGGCCGGTGAGCAGTTCTTC. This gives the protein CASSSGQGAGEQFF.